One and the same sample provided the 18 T cell receptor beta chains below, sequenced in a study of cytomegalovirus exposure and HLA in healthy donors (dated by TCRdb to the late 2010s). Preparation of the library involved the immunoSEQ multiplex PCR assay. For the multiplex PCR, a mixture combining 60 forward primers for TCR Vbeta segments and 13 reverse primers for TCR Jbeta segments was used. TCRdb took this table from immuneACCESS and kept in-frame rearrangements with V and J called. Such tables lack part of the clones; where checked against another copy, unresolved V genes explain under half of the gap, and the rest is unexplained. The sample table shows some 56,000 clones, and around three fifths are seen once. The top ten hold 12% of the sample. Sequenced sample: PBMCs. The receptors were sampled from a human donor in good health.

This chain connects TRBV2 to TRBJ2-5; D possibly corresponds to TRBD1 (5 bases). The V end was cut by 6 bases, the J end by 0 bases, with 5 bases between. CDR3 length: 12 residues. Per the germline V gene, CDR1 is SNHLY and CDR2 is FYNNEI. This chain's CDR3 is CASRDNQETQYF. The CDR3, as DNA: TGTGCCAGCAGGGACAACCAAGAGACCCAGTACTTC. Drawing the rest from reference TRBV2 and TRBJ2-5, the complete variable domain is EPEVTQTPSHQVTQMGQEVILRCVPISNHLYFYWYRQILGQKVEFLVSFYNNEISEKSEIFDDQFSVERPDGSNFTLKIRSTKLEDSAMYFCASRDNQETQYFGPGTRLLVL.

The rearrangement joins TRBV9 to TRBJ2-3; 8 bases align to TRBD2. The germline gives CDR1 SGDLS, CDR2 YYNGEE. The CDR3 spans 16 residues. Trimming took 0 bases from V and 5 from J; bases not matched to a gene: 8. The CDR3 here is CASSVGFGGGIDTQYF. The CDR3 nucleotides are TGTGCCAGCAGCGTAGGGTTTGGCGGGGGGATAGATACGCAGTATTTT.

The rearrangement links TRBV6-5 to TRBJ1-4; 7 positions agree with TRBD1. CDR1 and CDR2 (germline): MNHEY, SVGAGI. The V segment lost 5 bases and the J segment 5 bases; nucleotides outside the gene matches: 5. CDR3 length equals 14 residues. CDR3: CASSRTGTNEKLFF. Here the CDR3 DNA reads TGTGCCAGCAGTCGGACAGGAACAAATGAAAAACTGTTTTTT.

This clone was counted a few times. V usage is TRBV19 and J usage is TRBJ1-5; 9 bases are shared with TRBD1. The V segment lost 6 bases and the J segment 6 bases; nucleotides outside the gene matches: 6. The CDR3 extends over 14 amino acids. Per the germline V gene, CDR1 is LNHDA and CDR2 is SQIVND (reference sequence). DNA for the CDR3: TGTGCCAGTAGCCGGGGACAGGGCGGTCAGCCCCAGCATTTT. Residues: CASSRGQGGQPQHF.

The rearrangement links TRBV5-6 to TRBJ2-3; no reliable D call. The CDR3 has 11 amino acids. Trimming took 2 bases from V and 6 from J, leaving 4 bases between them. CDR1 SGHDT and CDR2 YYEEEE come from the germline V gene. CDR3 DNA: TGTGCCAGCAGCTTCCGGGATACGCAGTATTTT. It encodes CASSFRDTQYF.

J is TRBJ1-1 and V is TRBV4-2, with 9 bases that match TRBD1. V shed 2 bases, J shed 6 bases, and the junction held 7 bases outside the gene matches. The CDR3 consists of 15 residues. Per germline, CDR1 LGHNA and CDR2 YNFKEQ. As DNA, the CDR3 is TGTGCCAGCAGCCAACTGACCGGGACAGGGCCTGAAGCTTTCTTT. Translated, it gives CASSQLTGTGPEAFF.

This clone occurred a few times. This rearrangement joins TRBV30 to TRBJ2-5, with 8 bases fitting TRBD2. CDR1 is GTSNPN and CDR2 is SVGIG in the germline V gene (reference sequence). CDR3 length: 15 residues. With 2 bases clipped from V and 4 bases from J, the junction kept 9 bases outside the gene matches. DNA for the CDR3: TGTGCCTGGAGTCGTAGCGGGGCAACAGTAGAGACCCAGTACTTC. Amino acids: CAWSRSGATVETQYF.

This clone was observed a handful of times. The chain has TRBV10-3 and TRBJ1-6; 7 positions match TRBD1. CDR1 is ENHRY and CDR2 is SYGVKD in the germline V gene. Trimming at V came to 4 bases and at J to 14 bases, leaving 5 bases not matched to a gene. This CDR3 contains 12 residues. CDR3 nucleotide sequence: TGTGCCATCAGTGGGAAGACAGGGACCCTCCACTTT. This gives the protein CAISGKTGTLHF.

The chain recombines TRBV5-6 with TRBJ2-5; 10 bases line up with TRBD2. Germline V CDR1 and CDR2: SGHDT, YYEEEE. CDR3 length equals 18 residues. Trimming cost V 1 base and J 5 bases; bases outside gene matches: 14. The CDR3 spells CASSLYGMGSGGSETQYF. The CDR3 DNA reads TGTGCCAGCAGCTTGTATGGGATGGGTAGCGGGGGGTCGGAGACCCAGTACTTC.

This clone was picked up a small number of times. The gene calls are TRBV6-5 and TRBJ1-1; the D is unclear. CDR1 and CDR2 from the germline V gene are MNHEY and SVGAGI. The V and J ends lost 2 bases and 11 bases respectively, with 9 bases between them. This CDR3 spans 11 amino acids. CDR3 nucleotides: TGTGCCAGCAGTTACCTAGGGAGCGCTTTCTTT. As protein: CASSYLGSAFF.

As concerns this clone: The junction differs from germline at one of its ends, possibly a read error. This rearrangement joins TRBV7-9 to TRBJ2-1; 7 nucleotides align to TRBD2. Germline CDR1 reads SEHNR; CDR2 reads FQNEAQ (reference sequence). The length of the CDR3 is 15 residues. DNA for the CDR3: TGTGCCAGCAGCTTAAATTTGAGAGAGCGGGGAGGTGCGATCTTC. Protein sequence: CASSLNLRERGGAIF.

The chain links TRBV19 to TRBJ2-7; 12 bases are shared with TRBD1. The CDR3 consists of 14 residues. The V segment lost 6 bases and the J segment 4 bases; nucleotides outside the gene matches: 4. CDR1 is LNHDA and CDR2 is SQIVND in the germline V gene (reference sequence). This CDR3 reads CASSGTGGRYEQYF. The CDR3 DNA is TGTGCCAGTAGCGGGACAGGGGGCCGGTACGAGCAGTACTTC.

The chain recombines TRBV30 with TRBJ2-1; TRBD2 agrees at 9 bases. Germline loops: CDR1 GTSNPN, CDR2 SVGIG (reference sequence). The CDR3 totals 15 residues. The V segment lost 1 base and the J segment 6 bases; nucleotides outside the gene matches: 7. CDR3: CAWSEWRGGTNEQFF. The CDR3 region has the DNA TGTGCCTGGAGTGAATGGCGGGGGGGCACCAATGAGCAGTTCTTC.

CDR3 region: CASSPETGRPDTQYF. The CDR3 coding sequence is TGTGCCAGCAGCCCGGAGACAGGGAGGCCAGATACGCAGTATTTT. The rearrangement uses TRBV5-4 and TRBJ2-3, with D tentatively TRBD1 (7 bases). Germline CDR1 and CDR2: SGHNT and YYREEE (reference sequence). Trimming stripped 4 bases from V and 4 bases from J, with 16 bases between. This CDR3 spans 15 amino acids. Based on the CDR3 plus reference TRBV5-4 and TRBJ2-3, the full variable domain is ETGVTQSPTHLIKTRGQQVTLRCSSQSGHNTVSWYQQALGQGPQFIFQYYREEENGRGNFPPRFSGLQFPNYSSELNVNALELDDSALYLCASSPETGRPDTQYFGPGTRLTVL.

The chain links TRBV27 to TRBJ2-1; 7 nucleotides align to TRBD2. Germline values: CDR1 MNHEY, CDR2 SMNVEV (reference sequence). V lost 7 bases and J lost 9; bases outside the gene matches: 15. The CDR3 has 15 residues. CDR3 amino acids: CASILLGTPGGEQFF. CDR3 sequence (DNA): TGTGCCAGCATCCTACTCGGGACTCCGGGGGGTGAGCAGTTCTTC.

The count of this clone is one. The chain couples TRBV7-3 to TRBJ2-3; 8 nucleotides agree with TRBD2. V shed 5 bases, J shed 5 bases, and the junction held 9 bases outside the gene matches. CDR3 length: 15 residues. Germline CDR1 SGHTA, CDR2 FQGTGA. The CDR3 DNA sequence: TGTGCCAGCAGCCCCGGCGGTAGCGGGGTAGATACGCAGTATTTT. Its protein is CASSPGGSGVDTQYF.

This clone occurred once. The gene calls are TRBV9 and TRBJ2-7; D possibly corresponds to TRBD1 (6 bases). This CDR3 is 14 amino acids long. The germline gives CDR1 SGDLS, CDR2 YYNGEE. The V end was cut by 3 bases, the J end by 7 bases, with 17 bases between. This CDR3 reads CASSAGEQRAEQYF. The CDR3 nucleotides are TGTGCCAGCAGCGCAGGGGAACAGCGAGCGGAGCAGTACTTC.

This chain uses TRBV6-5 with TRBJ2-7, with 10 bases aligning to TRBD1. Germline loops: CDR1 MNHEY, CDR2 SVGAGI. The CDR3 has 14 residues. Germline trimming cut 5 bases from V and 5 bases from J; bases unmatched to any gene: 6. CDR3 DNA sequence: TGTGCCAGCAGTCCGGGACAGGGGCGCCACGAGCAGTACTTC. This codes for CASSPGQGRHEQYF.